Presented here are 23 T cell receptor beta chains from one specimen sequenced in a study of blood T cell repertoires in COVID-19. Generated by immunoSEQ multiplex PCR, the TCRdb table keeps only in-frame clones and is missing some. Found here are under 250,000 clones, around 86% of them singletons; the top ten hold more than 9%. Material: peripheral blood. These receptors were collected from an elderly man with acute or convalescent COVID-19.

There are a few counts of this clone. The chain has TRBV10-3 and TRBJ1-5; TRBD1 matches at 8 bases. The V and J ends lost 5 bases and 6 bases, in that order; junction bases with no gene match: 9. CDR1 is ENHRY and CDR2 is SYGVKD in the germline V gene. The CDR3 spans 15 residues. The CDR3 reads CAISPGQEPGQPQHF. The DNA for the CDR3 is TGTGCCATCAGTCCGGGACAGGAACCGGGTCAGCCCCAGCATTTT.

The chain couples TRBV6-5 to TRBJ2-7; 7 bases are shared with TRBD1. V was pared by 6 bases and J by 2 bases, with 7 bases of the junction left unmatched. This CDR3 comprises 14 residues. Germline V gene lookup returns CDR1 MNHEY and CDR2 SVGAGI. In DNA form, the CDR3 reads TGTGCCAGCAGCCAGACAGGGATTCCCTACGAGCAGTACTTC. Its translation: CASSQTGIPYEQYF.

A note on this clone: This specimen includes other DNA sequences encoding the same CDR3. This chain joins TRBV7-2 and TRBJ1-5; D is perhaps TRBD1 (6 bases). V gave up 1 base and J gave up 6 bases, with 7 bases separating them. Germline V gene data show CDR1 as SGHTA and CDR2 as FQGNSA. This CDR3 has 13 residues. This CDR3 reads CASSLDRAQPQHF. CDR3 sequence (DNA): TGTGCCAGCAGCTTAGACAGGGCTCAGCCCCAGCATTTT.

The chain recombines TRBV7-8 with TRBJ2-1; TRBD2 agrees at 10 bases. The CDR3 sequence is 14 residues long. Losses at the gene ends were 10 bases for V and 5 bases for J; bases not matched to a gene: 8. Germline assignment: CDR1 SGHVS and CDR2 FQNEAQ. The CDR3 sequence is CATATSGIDNEQFF. CDR3 nucleotides: TGTGCCACCGCCACTAGCGGGATAGACAATGAGCAGTTCTTC.

Here the CDR3 DNA reads TGTGCCAGCAGCCCGGGAGGGGAGGGCAATCAGCCCCAGCATTTT. Encoded protein: CASSPGGEGNQPQHF. V and J are TRBV27 and TRBJ1-5, with TRBD1 as a possible D gene (5 bases). This CDR3 region has 15 residues. Germline values: CDR1 MNHEY, CDR2 SMNVEV (reference sequence). With 6 bases removed from V and 2 bases from J, the gap between germline ends came to 14 bases.

J is TRBJ2-3 and V is TRBV2; possible D gene TRBD1, 7 bases. This CDR3 has 13 amino acids. From germline, CDR1 is SNHLY and CDR2 FYNNEI. V was shortened by 10 bases and J by 4 bases, with 15 bases between the two germline ends. CDR3 DNA sequence: TGTGCCACCCCAGGGGGGATCGCAGATACGCAGTATTTT. It is translated as CATPGGIADTQYF.

This chain joins TRBV7-2 and TRBJ2-5; TRBD2 matches at 7 bases. After removal of 3 bases from V and 2 bases from J, the junction contained 0 bases not matched to a gene. The CDR3 consists of 13 residues. CDR1 is SGHTA, CDR2 FQGNSA, per germline. CDR3 sequence: CASSLGGQETQYF. For the CDR3, the DNA is TGTGCCAGCAGCTTGGGGGGGCAAGAGACCCAGTACTTC.

The chain uses TRBV6-5 and TRBJ1-2; D not resolved. Germline V gives CDR1 MNHEY, CDR2 SVGAGI. CDR3 length: 13 amino acids. Trimming left V 2 bases short and J 3 bases short, with 7 bases between. This chain's CDR3 is CASSYEQYYGYTF. DNA of the CDR3: TGTGCCAGCAGTTACGAACAGTACTATGGCTACACCTTC.

This chain uses TRBV9 with TRBJ2-5; 7 bases fit TRBD2. Germline assignment: CDR1 SGDLS and CDR2 YYNGEE. This CDR3 comprises 13 residues. V lost 2 bases, J lost 3 bases, and 1 base stayed unmatched. The CDR3, as DNA: TGTGCCAGCAGCGTGGGACTAAAAGAGACCCAGTACTTC. Its protein is CASSVGLKETQYF.

This clone has a handful of counts. The J gene is TRBJ1-6, the V gene TRBV5-1; D remains ambiguous. Germline CDR1 and CDR2: SGHRS and YFSETQ. With 6 bases removed from V and 2 bases from J, the gap between germline ends came to 12 bases. This CDR3 is 15 amino acids long. The CDR3 DNA sequence: TGCGCCAGCACCTTCGAGCAACCCTATAATTCACCCCTCCACTTT. Protein product: CASTFEQPYNSPLHF.

The chain is built from TRBV5-1 and TRBJ2-5, with D maybe TRBD1 (5 bases). Looked up from germline, CDR1 is SGHRS and CDR2 is YFSETQ. CDR3 size: 11 residues. V lost 7 bases, J lost 5 bases, and 9 bases lay in between. The CDR3: CASQGQETQYF. In DNA, the CDR3 is TGCGCCAGCCAGGGCCAGGAGACCCAGTACTTC.

The CDR3 is CASSPETANTEAFF. The CDR3, as DNA: TGTGCCAGCAGCCCAGAGACAGCGAACACTGAAGCTTTCTTT. The chain combines TRBV3-1 (or the pseudogene TRBV3-2) with TRBJ1-1, with D perhaps TRBD1 (5 bases). Trimming stripped 4 bases from V and 1 base from J, with 10 bases between. Germline CDR1 reads LGHDT; CDR2 reads YNNKEL (reference sequence). The length of the CDR3 is 14 residues.

The chain joins TRBV5-6 to TRBJ1-4; 7 nucleotides match TRBD1. The V gene's germline CDR1 is SGHDT and CDR2 YYEEEE. V dropped 4 bases and J dropped 8; count of bases not matched to a gene: 11. This CDR3 has 15 amino acids. The CDR3 protein is CASSRRQGRDEKLFF. The CDR3 DNA reads TGTGCCAGCAGCCGAAGACAGGGAAGGGACGAAAAACTGTTTTTT.

The V call is TRBV12-3 or TRBV12-4, the J call TRBJ1-6, with a weak D call TRBD1 (6 bases). The CDR3 has 13 amino acids. V was trimmed by 5 bases and J by 9 bases, leaving 11 bases between them. The CDR3 here is CASSVLQGSPLHF. The CDR3 DNA reads as TGTGCCAGCAGTGTATTACAGGGTTCACCCCTCCACTTT.

This sequence joins TRBV6-5 and TRBJ2-3; 8 positions agree with TRBD1. V was pared by 6 bases and J by 6 bases, with 5 bases of the junction left unmatched. There are 13 residues in the CDR3. CDR1 is MNHEY, CDR2 SVGAGI, per germline. The CDR3 bases are TGTGCCAGCAGCGGACAGGGCGAGGATACGCAGTATTTT. This gives the protein CASSGQGEDTQYF.

This chain connects TRBV6-2 or TRBV6-3 to TRBJ1-4; D is uncertain. CDR3 length: 14 residues. Germline V gene sequence: CDR1 MNHEY, CDR2 SVGEGT. The V end was cut by 6 bases, the J end by 3 bases, with 11 bases between. In DNA, the CDR3 is TGTGCCAGCAGCCCTCGGACTTCTAATGAAAAACTGTTTTTT. This translates into CASSPRTSNEKLFF.

CDR3 region: CASSADSYYNSPLHF. DNA for the CDR3: TGTGCCAGCAGCGCCGACAGCTACTATAATTCACCCCTCCACTTT. J is TRBJ1-6 and V is TRBV9, with D possibly matching TRBD1 (5 bases). Looked up from germline, CDR1 is SGDLS and CDR2 is YYNGEE. V dropped 3 bases and J dropped 3 bases, with 10 bases sitting between them. The CDR3 extends over 15 amino acids. Together with reference TRBV9 and TRBJ1-6, the CDR3 gives the full variable domain: DSGVTQTPKHLITATGQRVTLRCSPRSGDLSVYWYQQSLDQGLQFLIQYYNGEERAKGNILERFSAQQFPDLHSELNLSSLELGDSALYFCASSADSYYNSPLHFGNGTRLTVT.

This chain links TRBV19 with TRBJ2-5, with 10 bases identical to TRBD2. The CDR3 loop spans 17 amino acids. Trimming at V came to 4 bases and at J to 7 bases, leaving 15 bases not matched to a gene. Germline CDR1 LNHDA, CDR2 SQIVND (reference sequence). CDR3 nucleotide sequence: TGTGCCAGTAGTACCAGCCCGGGACTAGCGAACCCGGGGACCCAGTACTTC. This sequence encodes CASSTSPGLANPGTQYF. The full variable domain, with the rest looked up from reference TRBV19 and TRBJ2-5, is DGGITQSPKYLFRKEGQNVTLSCEQNLNHDAMYWYRQDPGQGLRLIYYSQIVNDFQKGDIAEGYSVSREKKESFPLTVTSAQKNPTAFYLCASSTSPGLANPGTQYFGPGTRLLVL.

This chain links TRBV29-1 with TRBJ1-2, with 8 bases lining up with TRBD1. This CDR3 comprises 11 residues. V was pared by 8 bases and J by 8 bases, with 7 bases of the junction left unmatched. CDR1 is SQVTM and CDR2 is ANQGSEA in the germline V gene. As DNA, the CDR3 is TGCAGCACGCAGGGGGCGGGAGGCTACACCTTC. It specifies CSTQGAGGYTF. The variable domain in full, with the rest retrieved from reference TRBV29-1 and TRBJ1-2, is SAVISQKPSRDICQRGTSLTIQCQVDSQVTMMFWYRQQPGQSLTLIATANQGSEATYESGFVIDKFPISRPNLTFSTLTVSNMSPEDSSIYLCSTQGAGGYTFGSGTRLTVV.

This clone was counted a few times. The chain joins TRBV11-2 to TRBJ1-3, with D perhaps TRBD1 (5 bases). V lost 8 bases to trimming and J lost 1 base, with 6 bases between them. The CDR3 totals 12 residues. The germline gives CDR1 SGHAT, CDR2 FQNNGV. The CDR3 sequence is CASQGSGNTIYF. As DNA, the CDR3 is TGTGCCAGCCAGGGATCTGGAAACACCATATATTTT.

This clone has only one observation. The chain has TRBV27 and TRBJ2-7; 9 bases are a match to TRBD1. This CDR3 has 14 residues. The V and J ends lost 7 bases and 3 bases, in that order; junction bases with no gene match: 7. The germline CDR1 and CDR2 sequences are MNHEY and SMNVEV (reference sequence). The CDR3 sequence: CASISPGQGYEQYF. CDR3 DNA sequence: TGTGCCAGCATTTCACCGGGACAGGGCTACGAGCAGTACTTC.

V usage is TRBV3-1 (or the pseudogene TRBV3-2) and J usage is TRBJ2-2; D not resolved. Germline CDR1 and CDR2: LGHDT and YNNKEL (reference sequence). V was pared by 6 bases and J by 7 bases, with 9 bases between. The CDR3 totals 12 residues. This chain's CDR3 is CASRRSYGELFF. Written as DNA, the CDR3 is TGTGCCAGCAGACGGTCGTACGGGGAGCTGTTTTTT.

CDR3 DNA sequence: TGTGCCAGCAGCATAGGTGGGCAGCGGGGTGAGCAGTTCTTC. Translating it yields CASSIGGQRGEQFF. V is TRBV5-4 and J is TRBJ2-1; TRBD2 agrees at 7 bases. Trimming took 4 bases from V and 9 from J; bases not matched to a gene: 10. The CDR3 is 14 residues long. Germline V gene lookup returns CDR1 SGHNT and CDR2 YYREEE (reference sequence).